This TCR beta chain was sequenced during a study of blood T cell repertoires in COVID-19. Study summary: Samples taken during acute and convalescent COVID-19 were collected in the United States, Italy and Spain.

The table came from immunoSEQ multiplex PCR; TCRdb's copy has only in-frame clones and leaves some out. This sample yields fewer than 180,000 clones, of which 75% to 90% are seen a single time; roughly 4% belongs to the top ten. CDR1 MNHEY and CDR2 SVGAGI come from the germline V gene. Trimming cost V 0 bases and J 3 bases, with 9 bases left between them. The CDR3 runs 15 residues. The clonotype comes from a woman aged 55-69 years with active or convalescent COVID-19. The source material was peripheral blood. The rearrangement links TRBV6-5 to TRBJ1-5; the D gene is possibly TRBD1 (5 bases). The chain's CDR3 is CASSYSGADNQPQHF. DNA for the CDR3: TGTGCCAGCAGTTACTCTGGGGCCGACAATCAGCCCCAGCATTTT.